The rows below give T cell receptor beta chains drawn from one sample of a study of identical twins. TCRdb used MiXCR to reprocess the 5' RACE reads, holding one entry per CDR3 protein. Among approximately 190,000 distinct CDR3 sequences, approximately 15% were seen once, and the ten largest hold 35% to 50%. The sample was also reused in another study, on T cells expressing NK-cell markers.

Sequencing was done on a sample of CD8+ T cells sorted from blood. Receptor source: a woman aged 18-30 years in good health. Both conserved end residues are part of each CDR3. Expanded clones get a size class; other rows say once, few or many, or leave the size out.

TRBV9,TRBJ2-1,-,CASSVDPGGRSYNEQFF
TRBV2,TRBJ2-2,-,CAARWGQGPTGELFF
TRBV28,TRBJ2-3,-,CASSLGLAGVSTDTQYF
TRBV13,TRBJ2-5,few,CASSLEQQETQYF
TRBV15,TRBJ2-1,few,CATSRPQTRGNSGEQFF
TRBV5-5,TRBJ2-7,few,CASSLFSGAYEQYF
TRBV12-3/TRBV12-4,TRBJ2-7,many,CASSFERSSSYEQYF
TRBV7-2,TRBJ2-5,-,CASSLTRTNQETQYF
TRBV3-1,TRBJ1-4,few,CASSHYREEGNEKLFF
TRBV4-1,TRBJ2-7,-,CASSQWGQGDGGAPYEQYF
TRBV27,TRBJ1-1,few,CASRGAGANTEAFF
TRBV7-8,TRBJ2-3,few,CASSLDGSGASTDTQYF
TRBV12-3/TRBV12-4,TRBJ2-3,few,CASRVSGARDTQYF
TRBV12-3/TRBV12-4,TRBJ2-5,-,CASRAWGGQETQYF
TRBV7-9,TRBJ1-1,many,CASSSLGPEAFF
TRBV20-1,TRBJ1-4,few,CSAEGTESDEKLFF
TRBV7-2,TRBJ2-4,-,CASSPVGQGRENIQYF
TRBV20-1,TRBJ2-7,-,CSVRLDRGHEQYF
TRBV25-1,TRBJ2-7,-,CASRDRAQQYF
TRBV19,TRBJ2-1,-,CASSIEGSGNEQFF
TRBV11-2,TRBJ2-3,-,CASSPLGVERRTQYF
TRBV9,TRBJ2-3,few,CASSVELAGSGDTQYF
TRBV27,TRBJ2-1,few,CASSLILGQGANEQFF
TRBV12-3/TRBV12-4,TRBJ2-7,-,CASSLEGGSYEQYF
TRBV5-6,TRBJ1-6,-,CASSSGQLAYNSPLHF
TRBV12-5,TRBJ2-7,few,CASGFSAFESYEQYF
TRBV12-3/TRBV12-4,TRBJ2-5,many,CASTGGGETQYF
TRBV11-2,TRBJ2-1,-,CASSLDIAGQFF
TRBV5-6,TRBJ1-1,-,CASSFRPTEAFF
TRBV20-1,TRBJ2-7,-,CSASQAGAYEQYF
TRBV6-1,TRBJ2-1,few,CASTPDSSSYNEQFF
TRBV6-2/TRBV6-3,TRBJ2-7,few,CASSYSNWDARYEQYF
TRBV12-3/TRBV12-4,TRBJ2-5,-,CASSSVIRSSKETQYF
TRBV7-9,TRBJ1-2,-,CASSFGQGGYGYTF
TRBV20-1,TRBJ2-7,few,CSAKGLAAIYEQYF
TRBV9,TRBJ2-1,-,CASSPGLAGSSPPQFF
TRBV7-9,TRBJ2-7,few,CASSPAAGGSEQYF
TRBV9,TRBJ2-1,-,CASSVGMSLEQFF
TRBV28,TRBJ2-5,-,CASSLLEGFAIETQYF
TRBV20-1,TRBJ2-1,-,CSAKQGYNEQFF
TRBV27,TRBJ2-7,few,CASSFGLAAEQYF
TRBV12-3/TRBV12-4,TRBJ2-5,few,CAGGDSEETQYF
TRBV5-5,TRBJ2-2,-,CASSYQNRAGELFF
TRBV7-2,TRBJ2-7,few,CASSLGGQGSYEQYF
TRBV5-5,TRBJ1-5,few,CASSLWPGSNQPQHF
TRBV27,TRBJ2-1,few,CASSSNRDREQYNEQFF
TRBV7-9,TRBJ1-5,many,CASSPPGFNQPQHF
TRBV6-1,TRBJ2-5,-,CASSTQGAGSQETQYF
TRBV6-1,TRBJ2-7,few,CASSFGTGLFREQYF
TRBV12-3/TRBV12-4,TRBJ2-7,-,CASSPGPGQGPYEQYF
TRBV7-9,TRBJ2-1,-,CASSHTLSYNEQFF
TRBV13,TRBJ2-2,-,CASRSRGDTGELFF
TRBV29-1,TRBJ2-5,few,CSGRGGHQETQYF
TRBV9,TRBJ1-5,few,CASSPMSNQPQHF
TRBV29-1,TRBJ2-2,-,CSVEQGAGVAGELFF
TRBV10-3,TRBJ2-7,few,CAISAGGGYEQYF
TRBV7-2,TRBJ2-5,few,CASSLNSLAGVQETQYF
TRBV12-3/TRBV12-4,TRBJ2-5,few,CASSPTGTQETQYF
TRBV6-5,TRBJ2-5,-,CASILETQYF